Only a few counts were recorded for the clone carrying this T cell receptor (beta chain). As yet, its antigen is unknown. The sample belongs to a study of tumor and adjacent non-tumor tissue in lung cancer. Study information: There were some 12 adenocarcinoma, a couple of squamous cell carcinoma and 1 small cell lung cancer cases. The patients, some ten men and roughly 5 women, were about 31 to 80 with stage I to III disease.

Study findings and constraints: Tumor TCR diversity, when higher, was linked to shorter survival. TCR diversity was significantly greater in tumor than normal lung tissue.

The library came from three nested PCR rounds adapted from ARM-PCR protocols. A single record per CDR3 protein comes from TCRdb applying MiXCR to the multiplex PCR reads. The sample records 85,000 to 100,000 distinct CDR3 sequences, around 71% being singletons. This sample's RNA came from whole unsorted tissue. The V gene's germline CDR1 is MNHNY and CDR2 SVGAGI (reference sequence). The length of the CDR3 is 12 residues. Trimming cost V 2 bases and J 6 bases, with 7 bases left between them. Sequencing used lung tumor tissue. This receptor was obtained from a man aged 55 to 70 with non-small cell lung cancer. The genes are TRBV6-6 and TRBJ1-2; D unclear. CDR3 protein: CASSYERDGYTF. CDR3 coding DNA: TGTGCCAGCAGTTACGAAAGGGATGGCTACACCTTC.